The rows below give T cell receptor beta chains drawn from one sample of a study of blood T cell repertoires in COVID-19. Repertoires were generated with immunoSEQ multiplex PCR, while TCRdb's copy carries only in-frame clones and drops some. The sample comprises about 100,000 clones, more than 70% of which are singletons, and approximately 4.1% rests with the top ten. Input material: peripheral blood. The receptors stem from a human donor in a cohort sampled during active COVID-19. Both conserved end residues are part of each CDR3.

16,TRBJ2-1,TRBV24-1,CATSDHRGDRIQEQFF
11,TRBJ1-1,TRBV5-6,CASSRGTEAFF
18,TRBJ1-3,TRBV4-1,CASSQGLTGTLSGNTIYF
14,TRBJ2-1,TRBV7-2,CASSPHRTSDEQFF
17,TRBJ1-5,TRBV28,CASMTGHPVLVTQPQHF
15,TRBJ1-2,TRBV5-4,CASSLGSGENYGYTF
13,TRBJ1-2,TRBV6-6,CASRLQGAYGYTF
14,TRBJ1-3,TRBV6-5,CASSYGGQGNTIYF
12,TRBJ2-2,TRBV7-3,CASSLMSGELFF
16,TRBJ2-5,TRBV7-3,CASSLGPTSDQETQYF
14,TRBJ2-3,TRBV11-2,CASSSPGGTDTQYF
12,TRBJ2-2,TRBV3-1/TRBV3-2,CASSPNTGELFF
16,TRBJ2-5,TRBV3-1/TRBV3-2,CASSQRASGRLETQYF
13,TRBJ1-5,TRBV19,CASSEMARGPQHF
15,TRBJ2-3,TRBV7-2,CASSSGGTSTDTQYF
13,TRBJ2-3,TRBV9,CASSLAGVDTQYF
13,TRBJ2-2,TRBV30,CAWMLYGTGELFF
16,TRBJ2-7,TRBV27,CASSPTGTTQLFEQYF
14,TRBJ2-7,TRBV28,CATAGRGEGYEQYF
19,TRBJ2-6,TRBV19,CASSIFWQGADSGANVLTF
15,TRBJ2-1,TRBV7-2,CASSPAGLAYNEQFF
14,TRBJ1-1,TRBV28,CASSLTGGNTEAFF
14,TRBJ2-3,TRBV6-1,CASSEGAGADTQYF
17,TRBJ2-3,TRBV6-1,CASSDIMALAGTDTQYF
17,TRBJ1-5,TRBV18,CASSATGGIGSNQPQHF
12,TRBJ2-5,TRBV7-9,CASSLQGETQYF
15,TRBJ1-4,TRBV7-8,CASSADRFTNEKLFF
15,TRBJ2-1,TRBV21-1,CASSRAGGLMNEQFF
16,TRBJ1-6,TRBV19,CASSSPGLNENSPLHF
12,TRBJ1-2,TRBV30,CAWGTGNYGYTF
16,TRBJ1-4,TRBV7-8,CASSRDSEATNEKLFF
16,TRBJ2-2,TRBV5-6,CASSQPRDRYTGELFF
11,TRBJ2-1,TRBV14,CASSSFSEQFF
15,TRBJ1-1,TRBV12-5,CASGLVPNKNTEAFF
15,TRBJ1-1,TRBV9,CASSVEGRAGTEAFF
14,TRBJ2-5,TRBV19,CASSSRTVQETQYF
18,TRBJ1-2,TRBV5-8,CASSDYRTGGWLRYGYTF
14,TRBJ1-1,TRBV5-1,CASSPWGGGTEAFF
15,TRBJ1-2,TRBV18,CASSPDRDTNYGYTF
15,TRBJ2-1,TRBV7-6,CASSLSSGSYNEQFF
15,TRBJ2-1,TRBV7-2,CASSVTQGSYNEQFF
13,TRBJ1-1,TRBV2,CASKRQGNTEAFF
15,TRBJ1-2,TRBV19,CASSGTGIPNYGYTF
12,TRBJ2-1,TRBV7-2,CASSFLVDEQFF
15,TRBJ1-2,TRBV7-8,CASSLLGQGPGGYTF
12,TRBJ2-1,TRBV29-1,CSDGTSSDEQFF
17,TRBJ2-6,TRBV25-1,CASSDDRVSSGANVLTF
15,TRBJ2-3,TRBV9,CASSPSGYGADTQYF
15,TRBJ2-2,TRBV6-6,CASSYMREYTGELFF
11,TRBJ1-6,TRBV11-2,CASSFTGALHF
14,TRBJ1-1,TRBV7-3,CASSPGSGSTEAFF
11,TRBJ2-3,TRBV3-1/TRBV3-2,CAPGGTRGEYF
15,TRBJ2-2,TRBV11-2,CASSWDRVSTGELFF
17,TRBJ1-1,TRBV9,CASSVGFRGREDTEAFF
16,TRBJ1-5,TRBV21-1,CASSTSGDRVNQPQHF
18,TRBJ2-2,TRBV7-9,CASSLGASLQLNTGELFF
15,TRBJ2-5,TRBV2,CASSILAGGKETQYF
18,TRBJ1-2,TRBV5-5,CASSLSLGTSGGNYGYTF